This T cell receptor beta chain was obtained from a study of shared T cell receptors in the human thymus. Assay used: immunoSEQ multiplex PCR; TCRdb lists only in-frame clones, some missing. The table has hundreds of thousands of clones, roughly 94% seen once. V was shortened by 3 bases and J by 2 bases, with 21 bases between the two germline ends. The CDR3 consists of 17 residues. In germline, CDR1 is SGHRS, CDR2 YFSETQ. The source is a human donor. The chain joins TRBV5-1 to TRBJ2-7; the D gene could be TRBD1 or TRBD2 (5 bases each). Sequenced material: thymocytes. The CDR3 reads CASSSVRSGTVAYEQYF. The CDR3 DNA reads as TGCGCCAGCAGCTCCGTCCGATCCGGGACGGTGGCCTACGAGCAGTACTTC. Using reference TRBV5-1 and TRBJ2-7 for the parts outside the CDR3, the full variable domain is KAGVTQTPRYLIKTRGQQVTLSCSPISGHRSVSWYQQTPGQGLQFLFEYFSETQRNKGNFPGRFSGRQFSNSRSEMNVSTLELGDSALYLCASSSVRSGTVAYEQYFGPGTRLTVT.